A single sample is the source of the 27 T cell receptor beta chains below, sequenced in a study of T cells after yellow fever vaccination. TCRdb used MiXCR to reprocess the 5' RACE reads, holding one entry per CDR3 protein. The sample yields about 360,000 distinct CDR3 sequences, around 6.4% seen once. The sample here was PBMCs, taken 5 days after the yellow fever booster vaccination. Receptor source: a man aged 30 to 45 who received the YFV17D yellow fever vaccine.

This chain uses TRBV25-1 with TRBJ2-7; no clear D. CDR1 is MGHDK, CDR2 SYGVNS, per germline. This CDR3 spans 15 amino acids. With 1 base removed from V and 1 base from J, the gap between germline ends came to 11 bases. This CDR3 is CASSESHLKSYEQYF. The CDR3 DNA reads TGTGCCAGCAGTGAATCCCACCTGAAGTCCTACGAGCAGTACTTC.

The rearrangement uses TRBV10-3 and TRBJ2-7, with D possibly being TRBD2 (5 bases). The CDR3 loop spans 15 amino acids. V dropped 1 base and J dropped 2 bases, with 12 bases sitting between them. Germline CDR1 is ENHRY and CDR2 is SYGVKD. The CDR3 is CAISEYSAGPYEQYF. Here the CDR3 DNA reads TGTGCCATCAGTGAGTATAGCGCAGGCCCCTACGAGCAGTACTTC.

Ten or more counts support this clonotype. The chain combines TRBV18 with TRBJ2-4; D is ambiguous. In germline, CDR1 is KGHSH, CDR2 LQKENI. V lost 0 bases and J lost 3, with 12 bases in between. The CDR3 has 16 residues. The CDR3 coding sequence is TGTGCCAGCTCACCACCGGAAGTACTGGGCAAAAACATTCAGTACTTC. As protein: CASSPPEVLGKNIQYF.

This clonotype came up a few times. This chain uses TRBV7-2 with TRBJ2-7, with TRBD2 matching 15 bases. Losses at the gene ends were 3 bases for V and 5 bases for J; bases not matched to a gene: 2. CDR1 and CDR2 from the germline V gene are SGHTA and FQGNSA. This CDR3 region has 15 residues. The CDR3 sequence: CASSLGLAGGHEQYF. CDR3 in DNA: TGTGCCAGCAGCTTGGGACTAGCGGGAGGCCACGAGCAGTACTTC.

This clonotype came up a few times. J is TRBJ2-1 and V is TRBV11-1; TRBD2 matches at 13 bases. The CDR3 totals 18 residues. In germline, CDR1 is SGHAT, CDR2 FQDESV (reference sequence). V lost 7 bases and J lost 7; bases outside the gene matches: 16. Here the CDR3 DNA reads TGTGCCAGCATACCGAACCGACTAGCGGGAGGATCGGGGAATGAGCAGTTCTTC. Its protein product is CASIPNRLAGGSGNEQFF.

Concerning this clonotype: This sequence may be a read error, since a much larger clone differs from it by one base. The CDR3 ends on some other residue instead of the conserved phenylalanine or tryptophan, so this is likely a read error. This chain joins TRBV4-2 and TRBJ1-5; D possibly corresponds to TRBD1 (5 bases). V lost 1 base, J lost 0 bases, and 10 bases lay in between. CDR1 is LGHNA, CDR2 YNFKEQ, per germline. This CDR3 is 16 amino acids long. The CDR3 spells CASSQGGTNSNQPQHV. As DNA, the CDR3 is TGTGCCAGCAGCCAAGGGGGGACGAATAGCAATCAGCCCCAGCATGTT.

This chain links TRBV2 with TRBJ1-1, with D perhaps matching TRBD1 (6 bases). CDR1 and CDR2 from the germline V gene are SNHLY and FYNNEI. The V gene lost 9 bases and the J gene lost 1 base, with 12 bases spanning the gap. This CDR3 region has 13 residues. The DNA of the CDR3 is TGTGCCAGTGGGAGGGGGGGGAACACTGAAGCTTTCTTT. It is translated as CASGRGGNTEAFF.

In this sample, this clonotype turned up many times. CDR3 amino acids: CASSLRHTYSNQPQHF. For the CDR3, the DNA is TGTGCCAGCAGTTTACGCCACACCTATAGCAATCAGCCCCAGCATTTT. The chain combines TRBV28 with TRBJ1-5; D uncertain. The CDR3 runs 16 residues. Looked up from germline, CDR1 is MDHEN and CDR2 is SYDVKM. Trimming shortened V by 2 bases and J by 0 bases, and 11 bases separated the two germline ends.

This chain joins TRBV6-1 and TRBJ1-6, with D tentatively TRBD1 (6 bases). The germline CDR1 and CDR2 sequences are MNHNS and SASEGT. There are 17 residues in the CDR3. V was shortened by 0 bases and J by 7 bases, with 16 bases between the two germline ends. The CDR3 sequence: CASSEARRGQLNSPLHF. The CDR3, as DNA: TGTGCCAGCAGTGAAGCGCGTCGCGGACAGTTAAATTCACCCCTCCACTTT.

J is TRBJ1-1 and V is TRBV3-1; no firm D call. CDR3 size: 12 residues. Trimming pared 6 bases from V and 5 bases from J, leaving 10 bases between. Germline CDR1 is LGHDT and CDR2 is YNNKEL (reference sequence). The CDR3 nucleotides read TGTGCCAGCAGGGAGGCGGGAACTGAAGCTTTCTTT. It encodes CASREAGTEAFF.

The chain has TRBV6-5 and TRBJ2-1; D gene uncertain. Germline loops: CDR1 MNHEY, CDR2 SVGAGI. The CDR3 sequence is 15 residues long. V dropped 2 bases and J dropped 1 base, with 9 bases sitting between them. The CDR3 is CASSYAWSSYNEQFF. The DNA for the CDR3 is TGTGCCAGCAGTTACGCTTGGAGTTCCTACAATGAGCAGTTCTTC.

This clonotype showed up just once. The CDR3 DNA reads as TGCGCCAGCAGCCTTCACCGGGAGGGAAACCAAGAGACCCAGTACTTC. This sequence encodes CASSLHREGNQETQYF. V and J are TRBV4-3 and TRBJ2-5, with 8 bases identical to TRBD2. In germline, CDR1 is LGHNA, CDR2 YSLEER. The CDR3 covers 16 residues. V lost 4 bases, J lost 0 bases, and 7 bases stayed unmatched.

Ten or more counts support this clonotype. This chain uses TRBV28 with TRBJ2-7; no clear D gene. V was shortened by 3 bases and J by 7 bases, with 7 bases between the two germline ends. The CDR3 covers 11 residues. CDR1 is MDHEN and CDR2 is SYDVKM in the germline V gene. The CDR3 DNA sequence: TGTGCCAGCAGTTTTGTTGGAGAGCAGTACTTC. Translation: CASSFVGEQYF.

This clonotype was observed at least ten times. The DNA for the CDR3 is TGTGCCAGTACGACTAGCGGGAATGGTGCAGATACGCAGTATTTT. Protein sequence: CASTTSGNGADTQYF. The rearrangement uses TRBV19 and TRBJ2-3; TRBD2 matches 11 bases. Germline values: CDR1 LNHDA, CDR2 SQIVND (reference sequence). J gave up 4 bases and V 7 bases, and 7 bases lay outside the gene matches. The CDR3 has 15 residues.

The rearrangement joins TRBV29-1 to TRBJ2-7, with 8 bases aligning to TRBD2. Germline V gene sequence: CDR1 SQVTM, CDR2 ANQGSEA. The CDR3 is 14 residues long. V lost 4 bases, J lost 4 bases, and 9 bases stayed unmatched. The CDR3 DNA follows: TGCAGCGTTGTAGAGCGGGAGACGGGATACGAGCAGTACTTC. This codes for CSVVERETGYEQYF.

V is TRBV11-2 and J is TRBJ2-7, with D possibly matching TRBD1 (6 bases). Trimming cost V 5 bases and J 3 bases, with 26 bases left between them. The CDR3 sequence is 18 residues long. CDR1 is SGHAT and CDR2 is FQNNGV in the germline V gene. CDR3: CASSRTLPGAGEGYEQYF. CDR3 sequence (DNA): TGTGCCAGCAGCCGAACCTTACCTGGAGCAGGGGAAGGCTACGAGCAGTACTTC.

This clonotype was counted at least ten times. The V gene is TRBV6-1, the J gene TRBJ2-2, with D tentatively TRBD1 (6 bases). Between the trimmed V and J ends, which lost 8 bases and 1 base, there was a span of 8 bases. The CDR3 runs to 13 residues. CDR1 is MNHNS and CDR2 is SASEGT in the germline V gene. The CDR3 sequence: CASYRENTGELFF. The CDR3, as DNA: TGTGCCAGCTACAGGGAGAACACCGGGGAGCTGTTTTTT.

The rearrangement joins TRBV12-3 or TRBV12-4 to TRBJ1-1; no clear D gene. The CDR3 runs to 15 residues. V was clipped by 3 bases and J by 0 bases, with 11 bases between them. CDR3 loop: CASSFGFRLNTEAFF. CDR3 nucleotides: TGTGCCAGCAGTTTTGGTTTCAGATTGAACACTGAAGCTTTCTTT.

This clonotype was seen repeatedly, ten times or more. The chain recombines TRBV7-6 with TRBJ2-7, with D maybe TRBD1 (6 bases). Germline V lookup: CDR1 SGHVS, CDR2 FNYEAQ. V was pared by 7 bases and J by 5 bases, with 18 bases between. The CDR3 has 14 amino acids. CDR3 coding DNA: TGTGCCAGCACCCTTACGGAACAGGGCCACGAGCAGTACTTC. It yields the protein CASTLTEQGHEQYF. Filled out from reference TRBV7-6 and TRBJ2-7, the complete variable domain reads GAGVSQSPRYKVTKRGQDVALRCDPISGHVSLYWYRQALGQGPEFLTYFNYEAQQDKSGLPNDRFSAERPEGSISTLTIQRTEQRDSAMYRCASTLTEQGHEQYFGPGTRLTVT.

The V call is TRBV5-1, the J call TRBJ2-1; D gene ambiguous. V dropped 0 bases and J dropped 4 bases, with 11 bases sitting between them. Germline lookup yields CDR1 SGHRS and CDR2 YFSETQ. This CDR3 contains 15 residues. The DNA for the CDR3 is TGCGCCAGCAGCTTGGTCGTAGACTCATACAATGAGCAGTTCTTC. This gives the protein CASSLVVDSYNEQFF.

This clonotype was seen many times. The rearrangement uses TRBV20-1 and TRBJ2-1; D ambiguous. Trimming cost V 6 bases and J 8 bases, with 20 bases left between them. This CDR3 is built from 14 residues. Germline values: CDR1 DFQATT, CDR2 SNEGSKA (reference sequence). This chain's CDR3 is CSAPRFVRRDEQFF. As DNA, the CDR3 is TGCAGTGCCCCTAGGTTCGTGAGACGGGATGAGCAGTTCTTC.

As concerns this clonotype: Relative to the germline gene, one junction end is altered; a read error may explain this. The V call is TRBV20-1, the J call TRBJ2-7, with 8 nucleotides matching TRBD2. The CDR3 length is 16 residues. Germline CDR1 DFQATT, CDR2 SNEGSKA (reference sequence). CDR3 protein: CCARDLRGGTSYEQYF. In nucleotides, the CDR3 is TGCTGTGCTAGAGATTTACGGGGGGGCACCTCCTACGAGCAGTACTTC.

In this sample, this clonotype turned up many times. This rearrangement joins TRBV5-1 to TRBJ2-5; D is unresolved. The CDR3 length is 16 residues. Trimming took 0 bases from V and 4 from J, leaving 16 bases between them. The V gene's germline CDR1 is SGHRS and CDR2 YFSETQ. The CDR3 DNA is TGCGCCAGCAGCTTGGGACATGTCGGCTTAGGAGAGACCCAGTACTTC. It specifies CASSLGHVGLGETQYF.

The genes are TRBV27 and TRBJ2-1; the match to TRBD2 covers 9 bases. Germline CDR1 reads MNHEY; CDR2 reads SMNVEV (reference sequence). The CDR3 contains 16 residues. The ends lost 6 bases at V and 4 bases at J; junction bases unmatched: 10. The chain's CDR3 is CASRKTGTSFYNEQFF. The CDR3 nucleotides are TGTGCCAGCAGAAAAACAGGGACTAGCTTTTACAATGAGCAGTTCTTC.

This clonotype was observed many times. This chain links TRBV20-1 with TRBJ1-5, with 9 bases aligning to TRBD1. The CDR3 covers 15 residues. With 4 bases clipped from V and 9 bases from J, the junction kept 13 bases outside the gene matches. Germline V gene lookup returns CDR1 DFQATT and CDR2 SNEGSKA (reference sequence). Here the CDR3 DNA reads TGCAGTGCTACCACCTTGGGACAGGGTAGTTCGCCCCAGCATTTT. Translation gives CSATTLGQGSSPQHF.

This clonotype has only a few counts. This chain uses TRBV29-1 with TRBJ1-4; D gene ambiguous. V dropped 7 bases and J dropped 0 bases, with 9 bases sitting between them. Germline values: CDR1 SQVTM, CDR2 ANQGSEA. The CDR3 runs to 13 residues. The CDR3 bases are TGCAGCGCGTTGGACGCAACTAATGAAAAACTGTTTTTT. Its protein is CSALDATNEKLFF.

This sequence joins TRBV5-6 and TRBJ2-5, with D perhaps TRBD1 or TRBD2 (5 bases each). The CDR3 has 14 amino acids. Germline V gene lookup returns CDR1 SGHDT and CDR2 YYEEEE. Trimming pared 1 base from V and 4 bases from J, leaving 11 bases between. The CDR3 DNA is TGTGCCAGCAGCTTGAGTCGGGACCGAGAGACCCAGTACTTC. It codes for CASSLSRDRETQYF.